The entry below describes one TCR beta chain. No antigen is known for it. Deep-level running was used for the assay. Profiled with immunoSEQ multiplex PCR; TCRdb holds only in-frame clones, not every one. The sample holds around 370,000 clones, approximately 97% seen once. This sample is part of a study of shared clonotypes between healthy human individuals. The study, taken as a whole, reports: Relative to their counterparts shared across all four donors, non-shared clonotypes exhibited diminished generation probabilities.

The sample taken for sequencing was memory CD8+ T cells sorted from blood. As to subset: CD45RO+ cells pooled with CCR7-negative TemRA cells. This sequence originates from a young man in good health.

CDR3 DNA: TGCGCCAGCAGCTTGGTCTACAATGAGCAGTTCTTC. Its translation is CASSLVYNEQFF. This chain uses TRBV5-1 with TRBJ2-1; no definite D call. This CDR3 spans 12 amino acids. CDR1 is SGHRS, CDR2 YFSETQ, per germline. Trimming shortened V by 0 bases and J by 3 bases, and 1 base separated the two germline ends.